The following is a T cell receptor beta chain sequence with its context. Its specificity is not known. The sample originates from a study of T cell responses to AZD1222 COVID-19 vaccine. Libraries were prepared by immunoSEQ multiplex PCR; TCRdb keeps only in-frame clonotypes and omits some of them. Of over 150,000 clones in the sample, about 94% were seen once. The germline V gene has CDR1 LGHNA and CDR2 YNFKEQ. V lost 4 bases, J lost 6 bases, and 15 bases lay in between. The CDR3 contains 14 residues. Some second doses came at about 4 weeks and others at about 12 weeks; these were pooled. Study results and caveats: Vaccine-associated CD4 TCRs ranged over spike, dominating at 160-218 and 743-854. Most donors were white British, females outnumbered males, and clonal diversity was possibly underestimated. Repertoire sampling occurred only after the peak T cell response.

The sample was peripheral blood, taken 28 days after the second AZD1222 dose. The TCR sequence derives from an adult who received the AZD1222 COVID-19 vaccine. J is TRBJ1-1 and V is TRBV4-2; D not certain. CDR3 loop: CASSLPGDRAEAFF. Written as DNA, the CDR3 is TGTGCCAGCAGCCTTCCGGGTGACCGGGCTGAAGCTTTCTTT.